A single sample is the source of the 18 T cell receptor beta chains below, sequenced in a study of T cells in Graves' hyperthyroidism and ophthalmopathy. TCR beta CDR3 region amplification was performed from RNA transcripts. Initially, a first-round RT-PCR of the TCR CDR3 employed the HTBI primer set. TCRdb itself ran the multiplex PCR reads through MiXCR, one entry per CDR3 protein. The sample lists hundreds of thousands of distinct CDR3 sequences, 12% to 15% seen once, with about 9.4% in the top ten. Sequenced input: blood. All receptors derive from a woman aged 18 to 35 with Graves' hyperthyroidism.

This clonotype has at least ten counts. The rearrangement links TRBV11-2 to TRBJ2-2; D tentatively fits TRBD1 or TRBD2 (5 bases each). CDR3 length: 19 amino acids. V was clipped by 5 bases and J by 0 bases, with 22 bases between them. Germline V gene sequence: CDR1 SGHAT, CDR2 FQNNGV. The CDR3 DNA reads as TGTGCCAGCAGCCAGTCCCCACGGGGCAGCTACGCGAACACCGGGGAGCTGTTTTTT. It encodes CASSQSPRGSYANTGELFF. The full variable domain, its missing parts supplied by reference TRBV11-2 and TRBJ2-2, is EAGVAQSPRYKIIEKRQSVAFWCNPISGHATLYWYQQILGQGPKLLIQFQNNGVVDDSQLPKDRFSAERLKGVDSTLKIQPAKLEDSAVYLCASSQSPRGSYANTGELFFGEGSRLTVL.

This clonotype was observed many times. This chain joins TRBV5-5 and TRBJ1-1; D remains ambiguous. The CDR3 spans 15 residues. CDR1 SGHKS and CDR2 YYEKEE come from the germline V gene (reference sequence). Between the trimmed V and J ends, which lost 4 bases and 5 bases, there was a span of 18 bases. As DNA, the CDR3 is TGTGCCAGCAGCCAGATAATCTCCCTGGGGACTGAAGCTTTCTTT. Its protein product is CASSQIISLGTEAFF.

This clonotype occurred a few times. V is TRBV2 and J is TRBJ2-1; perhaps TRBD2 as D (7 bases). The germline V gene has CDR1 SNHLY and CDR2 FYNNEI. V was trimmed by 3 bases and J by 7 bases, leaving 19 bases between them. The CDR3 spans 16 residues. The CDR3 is CASSDLGAGEVNEQFF. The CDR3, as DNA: TGTGCCAGCAGTGATTTGGGGGCGGGAGAGGTGAATGAGCAGTTCTTC.

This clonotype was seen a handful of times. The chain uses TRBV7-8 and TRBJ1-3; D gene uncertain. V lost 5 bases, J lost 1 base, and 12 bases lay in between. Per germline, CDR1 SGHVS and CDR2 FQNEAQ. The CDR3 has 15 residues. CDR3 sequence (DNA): TGTGCCAGCAGCCAAGACCTCCTGTCTGGAAACACCATATATTTT. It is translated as CASSQDLLSGNTIYF.

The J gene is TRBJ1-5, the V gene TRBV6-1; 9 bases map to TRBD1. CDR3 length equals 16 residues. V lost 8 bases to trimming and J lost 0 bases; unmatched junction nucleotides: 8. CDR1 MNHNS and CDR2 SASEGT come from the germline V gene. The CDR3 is CASGGQGRYSNQPQHF. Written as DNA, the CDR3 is TGTGCCAGCGGAGGACAGGGGAGGTATAGCAATCAGCCCCAGCATTTT.

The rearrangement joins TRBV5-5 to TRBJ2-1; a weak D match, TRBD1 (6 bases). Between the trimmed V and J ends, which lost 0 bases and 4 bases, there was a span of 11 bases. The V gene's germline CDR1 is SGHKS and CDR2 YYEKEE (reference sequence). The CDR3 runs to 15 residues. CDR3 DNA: TGTGCCAGCAGCTTGGGAGGGACACAGTACAATGAGCAGTTCTTC. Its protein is CASSLGGTQYNEQFF.

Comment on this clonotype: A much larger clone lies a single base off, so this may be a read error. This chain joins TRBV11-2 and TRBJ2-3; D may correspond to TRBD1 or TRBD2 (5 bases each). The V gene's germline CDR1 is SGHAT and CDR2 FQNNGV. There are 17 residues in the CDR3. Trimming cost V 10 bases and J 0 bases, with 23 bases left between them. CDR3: CANRPERRRTSTDTQYF. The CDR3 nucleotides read TGTGCCAACAGGCCCGAGCGGCGCCGAACTAGCACAGATACGCAGTATTTT.

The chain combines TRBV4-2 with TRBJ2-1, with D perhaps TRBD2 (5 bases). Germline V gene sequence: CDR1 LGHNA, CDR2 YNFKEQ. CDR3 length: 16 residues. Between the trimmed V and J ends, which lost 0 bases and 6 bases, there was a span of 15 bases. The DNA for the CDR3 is TGTGCCAGCAGCCAAGATCCTGGACTCCGTCTCAATGAGCAGTTCTTC. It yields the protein CASSQDPGLRLNEQFF.

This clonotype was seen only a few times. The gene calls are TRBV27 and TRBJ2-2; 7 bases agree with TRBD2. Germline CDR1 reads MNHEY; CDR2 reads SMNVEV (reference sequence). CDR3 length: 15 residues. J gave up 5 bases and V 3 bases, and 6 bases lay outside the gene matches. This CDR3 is CASSLFGGGTGELFF. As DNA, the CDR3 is TGTGCCAGCAGTTTGTTTGGGGGAGGGACCGGGGAGCTGTTTTTT.

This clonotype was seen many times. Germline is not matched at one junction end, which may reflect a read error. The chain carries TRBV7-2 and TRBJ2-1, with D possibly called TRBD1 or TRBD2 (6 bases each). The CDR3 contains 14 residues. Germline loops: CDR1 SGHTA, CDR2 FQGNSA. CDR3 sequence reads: CASSVAIGGHEQFF. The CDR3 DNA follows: TGTGCCAGCAGCGTAGCAATAGGGGGGCATGAGCAGTTCTTC.

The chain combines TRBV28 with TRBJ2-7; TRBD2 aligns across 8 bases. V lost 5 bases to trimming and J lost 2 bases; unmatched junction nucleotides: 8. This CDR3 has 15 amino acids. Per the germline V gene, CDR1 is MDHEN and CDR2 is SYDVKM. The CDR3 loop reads CASSRGGLPAYEQYF. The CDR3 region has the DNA TGTGCCAGCAGTCGGGGGGGGCTCCCCGCCTACGAGCAGTACTTC.

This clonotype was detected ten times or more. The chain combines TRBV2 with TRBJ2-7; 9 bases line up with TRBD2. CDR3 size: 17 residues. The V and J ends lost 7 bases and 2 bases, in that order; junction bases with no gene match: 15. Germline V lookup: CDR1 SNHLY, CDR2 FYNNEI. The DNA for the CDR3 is TGTGCCAGCACCGCTGGCGGGGCTAGCGGGAACCCCTACGAGCAGTACTTC. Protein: CASTAGGASGNPYEQYF.

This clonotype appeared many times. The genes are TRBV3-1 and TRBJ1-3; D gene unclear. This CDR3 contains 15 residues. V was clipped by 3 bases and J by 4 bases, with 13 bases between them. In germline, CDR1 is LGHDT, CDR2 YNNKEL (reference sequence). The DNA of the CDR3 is TGTGCCAGCAGCCACTTGAAGGGTTTGGGAAACACCATATATTTT. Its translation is CASSHLKGLGNTIYF.

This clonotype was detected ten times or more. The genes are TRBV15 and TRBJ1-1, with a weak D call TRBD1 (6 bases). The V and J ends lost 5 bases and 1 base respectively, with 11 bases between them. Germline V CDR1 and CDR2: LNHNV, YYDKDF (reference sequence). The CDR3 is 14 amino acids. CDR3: CATSSGQQNTEAFF. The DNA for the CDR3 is TGTGCCACCAGCTCGGGACAACAGAACACTGAAGCTTTCTTT.

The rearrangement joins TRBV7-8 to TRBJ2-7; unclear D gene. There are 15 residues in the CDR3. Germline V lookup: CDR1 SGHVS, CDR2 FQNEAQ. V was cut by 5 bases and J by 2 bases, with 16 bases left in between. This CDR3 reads CASSVGVARTYEQYF. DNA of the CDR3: TGTGCCAGCAGCGTAGGAGTCGCCAGAACCTACGAGCAGTACTTC.

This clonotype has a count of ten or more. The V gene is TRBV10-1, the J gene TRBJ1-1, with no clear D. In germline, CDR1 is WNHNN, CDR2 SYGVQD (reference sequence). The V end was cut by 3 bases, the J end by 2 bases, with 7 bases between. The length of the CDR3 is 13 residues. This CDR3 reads CASSDQRNTEAFF. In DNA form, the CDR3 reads TGCGCCAGCAGTGACCAAAGAAACACTGAAGCTTTCTTT.

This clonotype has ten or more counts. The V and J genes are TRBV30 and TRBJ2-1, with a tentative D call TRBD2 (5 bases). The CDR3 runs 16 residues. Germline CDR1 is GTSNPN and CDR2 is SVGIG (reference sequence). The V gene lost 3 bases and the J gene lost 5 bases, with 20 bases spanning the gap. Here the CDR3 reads CAWSGRLILYHNEQFF. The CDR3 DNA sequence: TGTGCCTGGAGCGGACGACTAATACTTTACCACAATGAGCAGTTCTTC.

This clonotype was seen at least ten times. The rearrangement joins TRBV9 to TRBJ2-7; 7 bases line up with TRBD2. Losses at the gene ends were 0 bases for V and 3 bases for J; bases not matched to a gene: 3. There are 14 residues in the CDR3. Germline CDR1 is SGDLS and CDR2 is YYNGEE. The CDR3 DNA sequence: TGTGCCAGCAGCGTAGGGGGGGGAGGCTACGAGCAGTACTTC. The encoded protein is CASSVGGGGYEQYF.